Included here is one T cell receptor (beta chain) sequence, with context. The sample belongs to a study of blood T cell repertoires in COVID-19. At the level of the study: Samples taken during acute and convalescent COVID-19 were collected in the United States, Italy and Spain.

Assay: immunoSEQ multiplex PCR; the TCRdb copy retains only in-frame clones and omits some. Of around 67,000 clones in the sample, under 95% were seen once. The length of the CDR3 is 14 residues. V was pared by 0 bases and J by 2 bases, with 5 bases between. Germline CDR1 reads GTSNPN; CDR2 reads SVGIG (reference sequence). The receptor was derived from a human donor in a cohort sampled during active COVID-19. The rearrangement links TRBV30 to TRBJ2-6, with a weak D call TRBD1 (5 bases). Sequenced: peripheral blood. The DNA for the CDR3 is TGTGCCTGGAGTGTAGGGGCTGGGGCCAACGTCCTGACTTTC. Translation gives CAWSVGAGANVLTF.